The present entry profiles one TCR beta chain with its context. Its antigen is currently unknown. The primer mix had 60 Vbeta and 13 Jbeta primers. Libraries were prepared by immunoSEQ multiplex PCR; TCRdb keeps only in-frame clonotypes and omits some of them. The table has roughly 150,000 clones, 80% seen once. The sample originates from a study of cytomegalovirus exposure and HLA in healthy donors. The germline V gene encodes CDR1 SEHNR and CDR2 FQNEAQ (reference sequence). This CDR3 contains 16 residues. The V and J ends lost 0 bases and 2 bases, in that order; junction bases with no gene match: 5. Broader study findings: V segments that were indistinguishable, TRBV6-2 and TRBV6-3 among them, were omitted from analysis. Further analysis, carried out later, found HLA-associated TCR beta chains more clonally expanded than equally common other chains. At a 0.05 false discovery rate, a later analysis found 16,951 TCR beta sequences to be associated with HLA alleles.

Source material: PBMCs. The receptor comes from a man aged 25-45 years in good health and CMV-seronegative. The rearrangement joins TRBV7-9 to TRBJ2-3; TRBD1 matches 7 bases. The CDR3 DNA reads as TGTGCCAGCAGCTTAGCGGGGACAGCGGACACAGATACGCAGTATTTT. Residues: CASSLAGTADTDTQYF.